This is a list of T cell receptor beta chains from one sample in a study of post-analysis software for immune sequencing data. TCRdb reprocessed the PCR reads via MiXCR and lists one record per CDR3 protein. The sample lists roughly 700,000 distinct CDR3 sequences, 25% to 30% occurring once. Source material: blood. The source is a girl between 10 and 17 years old with multiple sclerosis. Both conserved end residues are part of each CDR3. Each record gives: clone size, D gene, V gene, J gene, CDR3 protein, CDR3 DNA. A D gene is named only where the DNA matches it firmly. Rows give clone size only sometimes, using once, few, many, or a class for an expanded clone.

-	TRBD2	TRBV27	TRBJ2-7	CASSLKLAGTYEQYF	TGTGCCAGCAGTTTAAAACTAGCGGGTACCTACGAGCAGTACTTC
-	-	TRBV20-1	TRBJ2-7	CSARETRSYEQYF	TGCAGTGCTAGAGAGACTCGGAGCTACGAGCAGTACTTC
-	-	TRBV11-2	TRBJ2-3	CASSHVADTQYF	TGTGCCAGCAGCCACGTGGCAGATACGCAGTATTTT
few	TRBD2	TRBV11-2	TRBJ2-7	CASSVTSGSSHEQYF	TGTGCCAGCAGCGTGACTAGCGGGAGTAGCCACGAGCAGTACTTC
-	-	TRBV6-6	TRBJ1-2	CASSYSVLTNYGYTF	TGTGCCAGCAGTTACTCGGTCCTCACAAACTATGGCTACACCTTC
few	-	TRBV20-1	TRBJ2-7	CSARTDVWDEQYF	TGCAGTGCTAGAACAGACGTTTGGGACGAGCAGTACTTC
many	TRBD2	TRBV7-2	TRBJ2-7	CASSLASGSYEQYF	TGTGCCAGCAGCTTAGCTAGCGGGAGCTACGAGCAGTACTTC
few	TRBD2	TRBV9	TRBJ2-7	CASSPRASGSYEQYF	TGTGCCAGCAGCCCCAGAGCTAGCGGGTCCTACGAGCAGTACTTC
-	-	TRBV20-1	TRBJ2-7	CSARESAAYEQYF	TGCAGTGCTAGAGAATCCGCGGCCTACGAGCAGTACTTC
-	-	TRBV20-1	TRBJ2-7	CSAEGQDSYYEQYF	TGCAGTGCCGAGGGTCAGGACAGCTACTACGAGCAGTACTTC
-	TRBD1	TRBV7-2	TRBJ1-4	CASSSKRQGTNEKLFF	TGTGCCAGCAGCTCAAAGAGACAGGGAACTAATGAAAAACTGTTTTTT
-	-	TRBV29-1	TRBJ1-2	CSVRGSLDGYTF	TGCAGCGTCCGAGGGAGCCTGGATGGCTACACCTTC
-	-	TRBV18	TRBJ2-7	CASSPRALTPYEQYF	TGTGCCAGCTCACCCCGGGCCCTCACCCCCTACGAGCAGTACTTC
-	-	TRBV24-1	TRBJ2-5	CATSDLFGQRETQYF	TGTGCCACCAGTGATTTGTTTGGACAACGAGAGACCCAGTACTTC
-	-	TRBV19	TRBJ1-4	CASTGYGDPDEKLFF	TGTGCCAGTACCGGCTACGGTGACCCGGACGAAAAACTGTTTTTT
-	-	TRBV29-1	TRBJ2-7	CSVVVGRLSYEQYF	TGCAGCGTTGTAGTTGGGCGGCTATCCTACGAGCAGTACTTC
few	TRBD1	TRBV20-1	TRBJ2-7	CSAMGQGASYEQYF	TGCAGTGCCATGGGACAGGGAGCGTCCTACGAGCAGTACTTC
-	-	TRBV6-1	TRBJ2-4	CASSEDLWDKNIQYF	TGTGCCAGCAGTGAAGATTTGTGGGACAAAAACATTCAGTACTTC
few	-	TRBV3-1	TRBJ1-4	CASSPVRANEKLFF	TGTGCCAGCAGCCCAGTTCGGGCGAATGAAAAACTGTTTTTT
-	-	TRBV7-2	TRBJ1-2	CASSLLGGGYTF	TGTGCCAGCAGCTTATTGGGTGGTGGCTACACCTTC
many	TRBD1	TRBV29-1	TRBJ2-1	CSAGGNEQFF	TGCAGCGCAGGGGGCAATGAGCAGTTCTTC
few	TRBD2	TRBV7-2	TRBJ2-4	CASSPRGGGNIQYF	TGTGCCAGCAGCCCGCGGGGGGGAGGGAACATTCAGTACTTC
-	-	TRBV27	TRBJ2-7	CASSFQDRYEQYF	TGTGCCAGCAGTTTCCAGGATCGCTACGAGCAGTACTTC
-	-	TRBV7-9	TRBJ1-5	CASSLESQGRQPQHF	TGTGCCAGCAGCTTAGAATCCCAGGGGAGGCAGCCCCAGCATTTT
-	TRBD2	TRBV7-2	TRBJ2-1	CASSLGLAYSEQFF	TGTGCCAGCAGCTTAGGACTAGCGTACAGTGAGCAGTTCTTC
few	-	TRBV6-5	TRBJ1-2	CASGDQGRAHGYTF	TGTGCCAGCGGGGACCAGGGCAGGGCCCATGGCTACACCTTC
few	-	TRBV29-1	TRBJ1-1	CSAQGAPNTEAFF	TGCAGCGCCCAAGGGGCCCCGAACACTGAAGCTTTCTTT
few	-	TRBV12-3/TRBV12-4	TRBJ1-4	CASSAGGGPKKLFF	TGTGCCAGCAGCGCCGGCGGGGGACCGAAAAAACTGTTTTTT
many	-	TRBV4-3	TRBJ2-7	CASSQGRGGEQYF	TGCGCCAGCAGCCAAGGTCGAGGGGGCGAGCAGTACTTC
-	-	TRBV9	TRBJ1-4	CASSASSTVNEKLFF	TGTGCCAGCAGCGCCTCCTCCACAGTTAATGAAAAACTGTTTTTT
once	-	TRBV16	TRBJ1-5	CASSQSFRRDNQPQHF	TGTGCCAGCAGCCAATCGTTTCGCAGGGACAATCAGCCCCAGCATTTT
many	-	TRBV20-1	TRBJ2-3	CSALRGEGTDTQYF	TGCAGTGCTCTCCGCGGGGAGGGCACAGATACGCAGTATTTT
-	-	TRBV29-1	TRBJ1-2	CSGYAWDYGYTF	TGCAGCGGGTATGCCTGGGACTATGGCTACACCTTC
once	-	TRBV21-1	TRBJ2-7	CASSSRRVGPGEQYF	TGTGCCAGCAGCTCACGAAGGGTAGGGCCGGGCGAGCAGTACTTC
many	TRBD2	TRBV11-2	TRBJ2-7	CASSYGLAGVYEQYF	TGTGCCAGCAGCTACGGACTAGCGGGAGTCTACGAGCAGTACTTC
-	-	TRBV6-6	TRBJ2-7	CASRLSSYEQYF	TGTGCCAGTCGTCTCTCCTCCTACGAGCAGTACTTC
-	TRBD1	TRBV27	TRBJ2-7	CASSPFPYPNRGRESYEQYF	TGTGCCAGCAGTCCGTTCCCTTACCCGAACAGGGGGCGAGAATCCTACGAGCAGTACTTC
once	-	TRBV2	TRBJ2-7	CASRGWTARSYEQYF	TGTGCCAGCAGGGGCTGGACAGCCCGCTCCTACGAGCAGTACTTC
-	TRBD2	TRBV20-1	TRBJ2-7	CSAGSLADAYGQYF	TGCAGTGCTGGTTCGCTAGCGGATGCCTACGGGCAGTACTTC
few	TRBD2	TRBV18	TRBJ2-6	CASSLLAEGSSGANVLTF	TGTGCCAGCTCATTACTAGCGGAGGGATCCTCTGGGGCCAACGTCCTGACTTTC
-	-	TRBV5-1	TRBJ2-3	CASSLGPGTYTDTQYF	TGCGCCAGCAGCTTGGGCCCGGGGACCTACACAGATACGCAGTATTTT
-	-	TRBV6-2/TRBV6-3	TRBJ1-5	CASSLGRVVIQPQHF	TGTGCCAGCAGTTTAGGGCGCGTGGTAATTCAGCCCCAGCATTTT
-	TRBD2	TRBV11-2	TRBJ2-7	CASSLGTSGETLIYEQYF	TGTGCCAGCAGCCTTGGGACTAGCGGGGAGACTCTGATCTACGAGCAGTACTTC
-	-	TRBV12-3/TRBV12-4	TRBJ2-2	CASSKAGGELFF	TGTGCCAGCAGCAAGGCTGGCGGGGAGCTGTTTTTT
few	TRBD2	TRBV6-2/TRBV6-3	TRBJ2-7	CASSLPSGRGSLYEQYF	TGTGCCAGCAGTCTACCTAGCGGGAGAGGATCCCTCTACGAGCAGTACTTC
-	-	TRBV29-1	TRBJ2-7	CSVEGQDATEQYF	TGCAGCGTTGAAGGCCAGGACGCGACCGAGCAGTACTTC
-	TRBD2	TRBV7-9	TRBJ2-1	CASSPSGGAGNEQFF	TGTGCCAGCAGCCCTAGCGGGGGGGCGGGTAATGAGCAGTTCTTC
few	-	TRBV29-1	TRBJ1-2	CSVEDWRGRGYGYTF	TGCAGCGTTGAAGACTGGAGAGGGCGGGGTTATGGCTACACCTTC